The 18 T cell receptor beta chains given below trace back to one sample, sequenced in a study of CD8 T cells in ankylosing spondylitis. Study-wide points: In ankylosing spondylitis blood, a motif of roughly eight highly homologous TCR beta variants appeared characteristic.

TCRdb reprocessed the 5' RACE reads with MiXCR, giving one entry per CDR3 protein. The sample contains fewer than 500,000 distinct CDR3 sequences, roughly 25% of which appear only once. What these receptors recognize is not known. Sequenced: blood, either unsorted or a sorted T cell fraction (not recorded which). These receptor sequences come from a male donor with ankylosing spondylitis.

A few counts support this clonotype. The gene calls are TRBV7-9 and TRBJ1-1; D is uncertain. In germline, CDR1 is SEHNR, CDR2 FQNEAQ (reference sequence). Trimming took off 5 bases at V and 1 base at J, with 5 bases between the two ends. CDR3 length: 12 residues. The CDR3 sequence is CASSVANTEAFF. CDR3 sequence (DNA): TGTGCCAGCAGCGTCGCGAACACTGAAGCTTTCTTT.

In the case of this clonotype: This may come from a read error, since a much larger clone is one base off. This chain joins TRBV7-9 and TRBJ2-5; a weak D match, TRBD1 (6 bases). Germline-derived CDR1 and CDR2 are SEHNR and FQNEAQ (reference sequence). Trimming took off 6 bases at V and 2 bases at J, with 10 bases between the two ends. CDR3 size: 13 residues. The CDR3 sequence: CASRVGQQETQYF. The CDR3, as DNA: TGTGCCAGCAGAGTCGGACAGCAAGAGACCCAGTACTTC.

V usage is TRBV20-1 and J usage is TRBJ2-1, with D perhaps matching TRBD2 (5 bases). Between the trimmed V and J ends, which lost 1 base and 0 bases, there was a span of 10 bases. This CDR3 has 15 amino acids. CDR1 and CDR2 (germline): DFQATT, SNEGSKA (reference sequence). CDR3 coding DNA: TGCAGTGCTAGAGGCCCGGGAAGCTCCTACAATGAGCAGTTCTTC. As protein: CSARGPGSSYNEQFF.

CDR3 region: CASSLGGHPTGELFF. For the CDR3, the DNA is TGTGCCAGCAGTTTAGGGGGACACCCCACCGGGGAGCTGTTTTTT. The genes are TRBV12-3 or TRBV12-4 and TRBJ2-2; perhaps TRBD1 as D (6 bases). This CDR3 has 15 residues. Trimming cost V 1 base and J 4 bases, with 10 bases left between them.

This clonotype was observed a few times. The rearrangement joins TRBV10-1 to TRBJ2-1; D gene ambiguous. The CDR3 has 12 residues. Germline V gene sequence: CDR1 WNHNN, CDR2 SYGVQD (reference sequence). Trimming cost V 0 bases and J 7 bases, with 4 bases left between them. Here the CDR3 reads CASSESQNEQFF. In DNA, the CDR3 is TGCGCCAGCAGTGAGTCCCAAAATGAGCAGTTCTTC.

This sequence joins TRBV20-1 and TRBJ1-1; TRBD1 aligns across 7 bases. The CDR3 is 13 amino acids. V shed 3 bases and J 5 bases; nucleotides not matched to a gene: 6. Looked up from germline, CDR1 is DFQATT and CDR2 is SNEGSKA (reference sequence). CDR3 in amino acids: CSARPTGTTEAFF. CDR3 DNA: TGCAGTGCTAGGCCGACAGGGACTACTGAAGCTTTCTTT.

The chain has TRBV3-1 and TRBJ1-3; D is undetermined. The length of the CDR3 is 16 residues. Per germline, CDR1 LGHDT and CDR2 YNNKEL (reference sequence). Between the trimmed V and J ends, which lost 0 bases and 0 bases, there was a span of 9 bases. CDR3 coding DNA: TGTGCCAGCAGCCAAGATATATCCTTCTCTGGAAACACCATATATTTT. Translation gives CASSQDISFSGNTIYF.

This chain uses TRBV12-3 or TRBV12-4 with TRBJ2-5; 11 bases match TRBD1. V lost 6 bases to trimming and J lost 5 bases; unmatched junction nucleotides: 14. The CDR3 runs 17 residues. The CDR3 sequence: CASSNGGTGGWRETQYF. The DNA for the CDR3 is TGTGCCAGCAGCAACGGCGGGACAGGGGGATGGAGGGAGACCCAGTACTTC.

The genes are TRBV20-1 and TRBJ2-3; D gene uncertain. The V gene's germline CDR1 is DFQATT and CDR2 SNEGSKA (reference sequence). Trimming left V 6 bases short and J 4 bases short, with 5 bases between. This CDR3 region has 10 residues. CDR3 bases: TGCAGTGCCAACCCAGATACGCAGTATTTT. Its protein is CSANPDTQYF.

This clonotype turned up a few times. The J gene is TRBJ2-1, the V gene TRBV3-1, with D perhaps matching TRBD1 (5 bases). This CDR3 region has 13 residues. Trimming cost V 3 bases and J 7 bases, with 10 bases left between them. From germline, CDR1 is LGHDT and CDR2 YNNKEL (reference sequence). Written as DNA, the CDR3 is TGTGCCAGCAGCCACAGGGTGTCGAATGAGCAGTTCTTC. This codes for CASSHRVSNEQFF.

The chain employs TRBV29-1 and TRBJ2-1, with unresolved D. V lost 2 bases, J lost 0 bases, and 14 bases lay in between. Germline V gene lookup returns CDR1 SQVTM and CDR2 ANQGSEA. This CDR3 is 16 amino acids long. The CDR3 spells CSVESPLISSYNEQFF. DNA of the CDR3: TGCAGCGTTGAAAGTCCCCTTATTAGCTCCTACAATGAGCAGTTCTTC.

CDR3 protein: CSGLAGVSEQYF. CDR3 nucleotide sequence: TGCAGTGGGCTAGCGGGAGTCTCCGAGCAGTACTTC. The chain couples TRBV20-1 to TRBJ2-7; 10 positions agree with TRBD2. In germline, CDR1 is DFQATT, CDR2 SNEGSKA (reference sequence). Germline trimming cut 7 bases from V and 6 bases from J; bases unmatched to any gene: 6. The length of the CDR3 is 12 residues.

The rearrangement joins TRBV29-1 to TRBJ1-2; 7 bases agree with TRBD1. The junction had 14 bases not matched to a gene; V was cut back by 4 bases and J by 0 bases. Germline V gene sequence: CDR1 SQVTM, CDR2 ANQGSEA. The CDR3 length is 17 residues. The CDR3 is CSVGRAGGDTANYGYTF. In DNA form, the CDR3 reads TGCAGCGTTGGTCGGGCAGGGGGGGACACCGCTAACTATGGCTACACCTTC.

V and J are TRBV6-5 and TRBJ2-3, with 8 bases identical to TRBD2. Germline CDR1 is MNHEY and CDR2 is SVGAGI. Trimming removed 4 bases from V and 10 bases from J; junction bases left unmatched: 7. The length of the CDR3 is 13 residues. The CDR3 loop is CASSFRREVAQYF. The CDR3 coding sequence is TGTGCCAGCAGTTTCAGGCGGGAGGTGGCGCAGTATTTT.

This chain joins TRBV5-1 and TRBJ2-5; 12 nucleotides line up with TRBD1. The J segment lost 5 bases and the V segment lost 1 base, leaving 9 bases of the junction unmatched. Germline CDR1 SGHRS, CDR2 YFSETQ. The length of the CDR3 is 17 residues. The CDR3 region has the DNA TGCGCCAGCAGCTTGACCCCGGGACAGGGGGCCGGTGAGACCCAGTACTTC. Protein sequence: CASSLTPGQGAGETQYF.

The DNA of the CDR3 is TGCGCCAGCAGCTTGGAATGGGCCGATAAAGAGACCCAGTACTTC. It yields the protein CASSLEWADKETQYF. The chain couples TRBV5-1 to TRBJ2-5; D is undetermined. This CDR3 is built from 15 residues. V lost 0 bases, J lost 3 bases, and 12 bases lay in between. Germline V gene sequence: CDR1 SGHRS, CDR2 YFSETQ.

This clonotype was found a few times. This sequence joins TRBV20-1 and TRBJ1-1; tentative D call: TRBD1 (6 bases). Trimming shortened V by 3 bases and J by 4 bases, and 15 bases separated the two germline ends. CDR1 DFQATT and CDR2 SNEGSKA come from the germline V gene (reference sequence). This CDR3 has 14 amino acids. CDR3 DNA sequence: TGCAGTGCTAGGGGATGGGGGCGCCCCACTGAAGCTTTCTTT. It yields the protein CSARGWGRPTEAFF.

The chain recombines TRBV29-1 with TRBJ2-5; D remains ambiguous. Germline-derived CDR1 and CDR2 are SQVTM and ANQGSEA. Trimming took 6 bases from V and 0 from J, leaving 8 bases between them. The CDR3 covers 12 residues. The CDR3 region is CSVDEYQETQYF. For the CDR3, the DNA is TGCAGCGTGGACGAGTACCAAGAGACCCAGTACTTC.